This TCR beta chain is drawn from a study of T cells expressing NK-cell markers. Study overall: Sequencing covered eight donors, seven HCMV-seropositive and one seronegative.

With UMIs, 5'RACE template switching was used to make TCR beta cDNA. Reanalyzing the 5' RACE reads, TCRdb keeps one entry per CDR3 protein, without DNA. The listing records 150,000 to 200,000 distinct CDR3 sequences. Germline CDR1 ENHRY, CDR2 SYGVKD. This CDR3 contains 12 residues. This chain connects TRBV10-3 to TRBJ2-7; there is no DNA to check the TCRdb D call of TRBD1. The sequence derives from a man aged 18 to 69 in good health. Sequenced: blood T cells: a sorted CD56 or NKG2C T cell subset, CD4+ or CD8+ T cells, or bulk PBMC T cells (not recorded which). Here the CDR3 reads CAITAGTEEQYF.